This TCR beta chain was observed in a study of blood T cell repertoires in COVID-19. Study background: Specimens from acute and convalescent COVID-19 originated in the United States, Italy and Spain.

The CDR3 has 20 amino acids. CDR1 is ENHRY and CDR2 is SYGVKD in the germline V gene. V was pared by 4 bases and J by 0 bases, with 15 bases of the junction left unmatched. Original processing methods: Using reference gene primer amplification, nucleated cell counts were estimated. TCRdb's table, derived via immunoSEQ multiplex PCR, lists solely in-frame clones and lacks some. The DNA gave D and trimming, while V, J and clone size come from that table. This sample carries 100,000 to 150,000 clones, roughly 88% of them seen once, and the ten largest clones take about 9.3%. The receptor was derived from a man between 50 and 59 years old with acute or convalescent COVID-19. This chain links TRBV10-3 with TRBJ2-6; the match to TRBD1 covers 7 bases. The specimen sequenced was peripheral blood. The CDR3 protein is CAISARPGQTPISGANVLTF. The CDR3 DNA follows: TGTGCCATCAGTGCGCGACCGGGACAGACACCTATCTCTGGGGCCAACGTCCTGACTTTC.